Listed below are T cell receptor beta chains from one sample, sequenced in a study of blood T cell repertoires in COVID-19. The method was immunoSEQ multiplex PCR; TCRdb's version includes in-frame clones alone and lacks a portion of them. The sample yields some 140,000 clones, approximately 90% seen once. The sample taken for sequencing was peripheral blood. Source of these receptors: a man aged 50-59 years with active or convalescent COVID-19. Each CDR3 is given with its conserved first and last residue. The D gene is left open where the match is weak.

CASSDNRDRGISPLHF,TRBJ1-6,TRBV25-1,TRBD1
CASSGRDRGFDQPQHF,TRBJ1-5,TRBV19,TRBD1
CATPGEGISTYEQYF,TRBJ2-7,TRBV5-1,-
CASSQRAGGTYEQYF,TRBJ2-7,TRBV7-2,TRBD1
CASSPRTSFNQETQYF,TRBJ2-5,TRBV19,TRBD2
CASSSRTSGSAEQYF,TRBJ2-7,TRBV6-5,TRBD2
CASSPGGGETQYF,TRBJ2-5,TRBV18,TRBD2
CASSTPAEGQETQYF,TRBJ2-5,TRBV28,-
CASFSSYNEQFF,TRBJ2-1,TRBV5-6,-
CASSEVGGRDTQYF,TRBJ2-3,TRBV6-4,TRBD2
CASSSPTGSDGYTF,TRBJ1-2,TRBV7-2,TRBD1
CASRLGSGGSYEQYF,TRBJ2-7,TRBV5-1,-
CASSPSPASENNEQFF,TRBJ2-1,TRBV28,-
CATSRGTTSGNTIYF,TRBJ1-3,TRBV15,-
CASSAGTPEPELFF,TRBJ2-2,TRBV2,-
CASGGSVTTNEKLFF,TRBJ1-4,TRBV2,-
CASSLGQGAETQYF,TRBJ2-5,TRBV5-4,TRBD1
CSGRLGLAGVGEQFF,TRBJ2-1,TRBV29-1,TRBD2
CASSPAPSGSTGELFF,TRBJ2-2,TRBV28,-
CASSLARGRAFF,TRBJ1-1,TRBV7-2,-
CAWSVKLPESEQFF,TRBJ2-1,TRBV30,-
CASSLNTGVQPQHF,TRBJ1-5,TRBV7-2,TRBD1
CASSPLGAVNYGYTF,TRBJ1-2,TRBV3-1/TRBV3-2,-
CASSFQTSYEQYF,TRBJ2-7,TRBV5-1,-
CASSLSPTGTTEAFF,TRBJ1-1,TRBV28,TRBD1
CASSLDNNYGYTF,TRBJ1-2,TRBV12-3/TRBV12-4,-
CASAGGPPPTGVNEQFF,TRBJ2-1,TRBV2,TRBD2
CATSSGTGIAPLHF,TRBJ1-6,TRBV15,TRBD1
CASSLAHPLEQYF,TRBJ2-7,TRBV11-2,-
CSVEVPSSYNEQFF,TRBJ2-1,TRBV29-1,-
CASRGLAETQYF,TRBJ2-5,TRBV14,TRBD2
CASSQGVNEKLFF,TRBJ1-4,TRBV18,-
CASSLRTSGGATDTQYF,TRBJ2-3,TRBV7-9,TRBD2
CASKGSRGETQYF,TRBJ2-5,TRBV5-1,-
CASSLPGSPNQPQHF,TRBJ1-5,TRBV28,-
CASSLGQGLHYEQYF,TRBJ2-7,TRBV28,-